Below are 23 T cell receptor beta chains sequenced from a single sample in a study of control samples from healthy donors and cancer patients. TCRdb's table, derived via immunoSEQ multiplex PCR, lists solely in-frame clones and lacks some. Here the sample spans more than 70,000 clones, approximately 94% being singletons. The material sequenced was blood. These receptors originate from a woman in her twenties or thirties in good health.

The chain is built from TRBV28 and TRBJ1-4, with a possible D match to TRBD1 (5 bases). Germline CDR1 reads MDHEN; CDR2 reads SYDVKM. This CDR3 is 14 amino acids long. The V end was cut by 3 bases, the J end by 2 bases, with 7 bases between. CDR3 amino acids: CASSFGGTNEKLFF. DNA for the CDR3: TGTGCCAGCAGTTTTGGGGGGACTAATGAAAAACTGTTTTTT.

The gene calls are TRBV20-1 and TRBJ1-4; no clear D gene. Germline lookup yields CDR1 DFQATT and CDR2 SNEGSKA (reference sequence). Trimming removed 5 bases from V and 7 bases from J, with 8 bases in between. The CDR3 sequence is 11 residues long. This CDR3 reads CSAGVSEKLFF. DNA of the CDR3: TGCAGTGCTGGGGTTTCTGAAAAACTGTTTTTT.

The V and J genes are TRBV4-1 and TRBJ1-3, with D tentatively TRBD1 (5 bases). The CDR3 extends over 15 amino acids. Between the trimmed V and J ends, which lost 4 bases and 4 bases, there was a span of 14 bases. The germline CDR1 and CDR2 sequences are MGHRA and YSYEKL. The CDR3: CASSRTGAEGNTIYF. CDR3 DNA sequence: TGCGCCAGCAGCCGCACAGGTGCGGAAGGAAACACCATATATTTT.

This clone was found a few times. The chain employs TRBV19 and TRBJ2-3; 9 nucleotides match TRBD2. CDR3 length: 17 amino acids. Germline values: CDR1 LNHDA, CDR2 SQIVND (reference sequence). The ends lost 3 bases at V and 0 bases at J; junction bases unmatched: 7. CDR3 residues: CASSIGSGGASTDTQYF. The CDR3 DNA is TGTGCCAGTAGTATCGGTAGCGGGGGAGCGAGCACAGATACGCAGTATTTT.

The rearrangement links TRBV3-1 (or the pseudogene TRBV3-2) to TRBJ2-3; 8 bases align to TRBD2. The ends lost 1 base at V and 1 base at J; junction bases unmatched: 7. This CDR3 comprises 17 residues. The germline gives CDR1 LGHDT, CDR2 YNNKEL (reference sequence). CDR3 loop: CASSQVGAGARTDTQYF. In DNA form, the CDR3 reads TGTGCCAGCAGCCAAGTTGGAGCGGGGGCCCGCACAGATACGCAGTATTTT.

The chain is built from TRBV11-1 and TRBJ2-7; D unresolved. The V gene lost 5 bases and the J gene lost 1 base, with 6 bases spanning the gap. Germline V gene data show CDR1 as SGHAT and CDR2 as FQDESV (reference sequence). This CDR3 spans 12 amino acids. The CDR3 sequence: CASSRSSYEQYF. CDR3 DNA: TGTGCCAGCAGCCGGTCGTCCTACGAGCAGTACTTC.

The CDR3 region has the DNA TGTGCCAGCAGCCGCAGACTAGCGGGGGGGTTCCAAGATACGCAGTATTTT. It encodes CASSRRLAGGFQDTQYF. The genes are TRBV4-2 and TRBJ2-3, with 14 bases lining up with TRBD2. The CDR3 runs 17 residues. J was trimmed by 5 bases and V by 4 bases; bases with no gene match: 8. CDR1 LGHNA and CDR2 YNFKEQ come from the germline V gene.

The chain uses TRBV6-4 and TRBJ1-5; TRBD1 might be the D (5 bases). The CDR3 consists of 15 residues. Germline values: CDR1 MRHNA, CDR2 SNTAGT. V lost 11 bases to trimming and J lost 2 bases, with 19 bases between them. The CDR3 sequence is CAEPGWDPGNQPQHF. CDR3 DNA: TGTGCCGAGCCGGGTTGGGACCCTGGCAATCAGCCCCAGCATTTT.

The genes are TRBV27 and TRBJ2-2; D is unclear. This CDR3 has 15 residues. The ends were cut back, 3 bases at V and 4 bases at J, with 12 bases in the middle. The V gene's germline CDR1 is MNHEY and CDR2 SMNVEV (reference sequence). CDR3 coding DNA: TGTGCCAGCAGTTTCGGACGGGTAGCCACCGGGGAGCTGTTTTTT. Translated, it gives CASSFGRVATGELFF.

The chain combines TRBV3-1 (or the pseudogene TRBV3-2) with TRBJ2-2, with D possibly TRBD2 on 5 matching bases. Per the germline V gene, CDR1 is LGHDT and CDR2 is YNNKEL (reference sequence). The ends were cut back, 3 bases at V and 4 bases at J, with 6 bases in the middle. The CDR3 runs to 13 residues. The CDR3 is CASSQRATGELFF. In nucleotides, the CDR3 is TGTGCCAGCAGCCAGAGGGCCACCGGGGAGCTGTTTTTT.

The chain uses TRBV25-1 and TRBJ1-1; possibly TRBD1 for D (5 bases). Germline CDR1 MGHDK, CDR2 SYGVNS. This CDR3 is 13 amino acids long. V dropped 4 bases and J dropped 5 bases, with 11 bases sitting between them. The CDR3 here is CASSGDGVTEAFF. CDR3 bases: TGTGCCAGCAGTGGGGACGGGGTGACTGAAGCTTTCTTT.

The genes are TRBV9 and TRBJ1-2; D is possibly TRBD1 (5 bases). This CDR3 has 13 residues. Trimming took 0 bases from V and 8 from J, leaving 11 bases between them. CDR1 is SGDLS, CDR2 YYNGEE, per germline. The CDR3 coding sequence is TGTGCCAGCAGCGTAGATGGGGGTTCAGGCTACACCTTC. This codes for CASSVDGGSGYTF.

This chain connects TRBV28 to TRBJ1-1; D unresolved. Germline assignment: CDR1 MDHEN and CDR2 SYDVKM. V was trimmed by 4 bases and J by 0 bases, leaving 12 bases between them. The length of the CDR3 is 15 residues. The CDR3, as DNA: TGTGCCAGCAGTTATACTCCACTTATGAACACTGAAGCTTTCTTT. Protein: CASSYTPLMNTEAFF.

V gene TRBV11-2 combines with J gene TRBJ1-1, with unresolved D. Trimming took off 2 bases at V and 0 bases at J, with 13 bases between the two ends. This CDR3 is 16 amino acids long. Looked up from germline, CDR1 is SGHAT and CDR2 is FQNNGV. The CDR3 bases are TGTGCCAGCAGCTTAATGGTTACAGTCTTGAACACTGAAGCTTTCTTT. As protein: CASSLMVTVLNTEAFF.

The rearrangement uses TRBV7-3 and TRBJ2-2, with D perhaps TRBD1 (6 bases). Between the trimmed V and J ends, which lost 3 bases and 6 bases, there was a span of 14 bases. Germline lookup yields CDR1 SGHTA and CDR2 FQGTGA. The CDR3 contains 15 residues. CDR3 sequence reads: CASSFTGPRSGELFF. The CDR3 region has the DNA TGTGCCAGCAGCTTTACAGGGCCCCGATCCGGGGAGCTGTTTTTT.

The rearrangement links TRBV7-9 to TRBJ1-1, with 8 bases identical to TRBD1. Germline CDR1 reads SEHNR; CDR2 reads FQNEAQ (reference sequence). The ends lost 10 bases at V and 1 base at J; junction bases unmatched: 8. This CDR3 has 14 residues. CDR3 DNA sequence: TGTGCCACCCGGGACAGGAGATCGAACACTGAAGCTTTCTTT. This translates into CATRDRRSNTEAFF.

The chain recombines TRBV5-1 with TRBJ2-3; no clear D. CDR1 is SGHRS, CDR2 YFSETQ, per germline. CDR3 length equals 14 residues. V lost 4 bases and J 0 bases, leaving 9 bases between the germline ends. CDR3 amino acids: CASSNPFSTDTQYF. CDR3 DNA: TGCGCCAGCAGCAACCCCTTTAGCACAGATACGCAGTATTTT.

The chain is built from TRBV3-1 (or the pseudogene TRBV3-2) and TRBJ2-6, with TRBD1 matching over 7 bases. The V gene end was trimmed by 0 bases and the J gene end by 0 bases; junction bases not matched to a gene: 8. The CDR3 is 19 residues long. Germline values: CDR1 LGHDT, CDR2 YNNKEL (reference sequence). The CDR3 bases are TGTGCCAGCAGCCAAGACCCCCCGGGACAGACCTCTGGGGCCAACGTCCTGACTTTC. Its protein is CASSQDPPGQTSGANVLTF.

The V and J genes are TRBV2 and TRBJ1-2; D is unresolved. V was cut by 6 bases and J by 5 bases, with 13 bases left in between. CDR1 and CDR2 (germline): SNHLY, FYNNEI. The CDR3 runs 13 residues. CDR3 sequence reads: CASRLEGIYGYTF. The CDR3 DNA is TGTGCCAGCAGATTAGAAGGGATTTATGGCTACACCTTC.

V usage is TRBV11-2 and J usage is TRBJ2-7; 7 nucleotides align to TRBD2. The germline CDR1 and CDR2 sequences are SGHAT and FQNNGV. The CDR3 spans 17 residues. V was pared by 5 bases and J by 1 base, with 14 bases of the junction left unmatched. The CDR3 coding sequence is TGTGCCAGCAGCCTAACAAGAGACGGGGGGAGATCCTACGAGCAGTACGTC. Protein sequence: CASSLTRDGGRSYEQYV.

The CDR3 DNA is TGCGCCAGCAGCTTCGGGGCAGGGGAGTCCTATGGCTACACCTTC. This gives the protein CASSFGAGESYGYTF. The chain joins TRBV5-1 to TRBJ1-2; D is perhaps TRBD1 (6 bases). Looked up from germline, CDR1 is SGHRS and CDR2 is YFSETQ. CDR3 size: 15 residues. The germline V and J ends were trimmed by 2 bases and 4 bases, with 15 bases remaining between them. Looking up the rest from reference TRBV5-1 and TRBJ1-2 gives the full variable domain: KAGVTQTPRYLIKTRGQQVTLSCSPISGHRSVSWYQQTPGQGLQFLFEYFSETQRNKGNFPGRFSGRQFSNSRSEMNVSTLELGDSALYLCASSFGAGESYGYTFGSGTRLTVV.

This chain links TRBV12-3 or TRBV12-4 with TRBJ1-1; D unresolved. V gave up 6 bases and J gave up 0 bases, with 5 bases separating them. This CDR3 spans 12 amino acids. CDR3 protein: CASRNMNTEAFF. The CDR3 DNA sequence: TGTGCCAGCAGAAACATGAACACTGAAGCTTTCTTT.

The chain links TRBV2 to TRBJ1-2; TRBD1 is a possible D gene (6 bases). In germline, CDR1 is SNHLY, CDR2 FYNNEI. V lost 3 bases, J lost 7 bases, and 15 bases lay in between. The CDR3 totals 14 residues. The CDR3 sequence: CASSEESGGSGYTF. As DNA, the CDR3 is TGTGCCAGCAGTGAGGAGTCTGGGGGCTCTGGCTACACCTTC.